This T cell receptor beta chain stems from a study of blood T cell repertoires in COVID-19. Produced via immunoSEQ multiplex PCR; TCRdb's table is partial and in-frame only. The sample has approximately 170,000 clones; 84% are singletons. J gave up 4 bases and V 4 bases, and 13 bases lay outside the gene matches. Germline V gene sequence: CDR1 MGHRA, CDR2 YSYEKL. The CDR3 loop spans 17 amino acids. The chain has TRBV4-1 and TRBJ2-7; TRBD1 agrees at 10 bases. Sequencing was done on a sample of peripheral blood. This sequence was found in a man aged 35 to 55 who had recovered from COVID-19. The CDR3 DNA reads TGCGCCAGCAGCCCGACCAACTTGGACAGGGGGAATTACGAGCAGTACTTC. Encoded protein: CASSPTNLDRGNYEQYF.